The 8 T cell receptor beta chains given below trace back to one sample, sequenced in a study of T-cell memory formation after mild COVID-19. One entry per CDR3 protein, called by TCRdb with MiXCR from the 5' RACE reads. The data hold hundreds of thousands of distinct CDR3 sequences, with about 20% observed a single time. Sample: PBMCs or a T cell subset sorted from them (not recorded which). The receptors here all came from an adult woman who had mild COVID-19 (a few samples of this study predate the infection). Cell type and time point are not known.

This clonotype was observed a handful of times. The chain recombines TRBV15 with TRBJ2-1, with D possibly matching TRBD2 (7 bases). Trimming left V 1 base short and J 7 bases short, with 17 bases between. Germline V gene data show CDR1 as LNHNV and CDR2 as YYDKDF (reference sequence). This CDR3 has 16 amino acids. The CDR3 loop reads CATSRVGGDPLNEQFF. As DNA, the CDR3 is TGTGCCACCAGCAGAGTAGGGGGGGACCCCCTGAATGAGCAGTTCTTC.

The V call is TRBV3-1, the J call TRBJ2-5, with 14 bases lining up with TRBD2. V was clipped by 4 bases and J by 2 bases; unmatched bases: 12. The length of the CDR3 is 19 residues. Germline V CDR1 and CDR2: LGHDT, YNNKEL (reference sequence). CDR3 loop: CASSPPNPGLAGGQETQYF. For the CDR3, the DNA is TGTGCCAGCAGCCCCCCAAACCCCGGACTAGCGGGGGGTCAAGAGACCCAGTACTTC.

A few counts support this clonotype. This chain joins TRBV9 and TRBJ2-5; a weak D match, TRBD2 (6 bases). CDR1 and CDR2 from the germline V gene are SGDLS and YYNGEE. This CDR3 spans 15 amino acids. Trimming took 3 bases from V and 5 from J, leaving 17 bases between them. CDR3 loop: CASSARRGPWETQYF. The CDR3 coding sequence is TGTGCCAGCAGCGCCCGGCGGGGACCATGGGAGACCCAGTACTTC.

The CDR3 DNA reads TGCGCCAGCAGCTTGGTACCGACCCCTGGCTACGAGCAGTACTTC. Translation gives CASSLVPTPGYEQYF. The V gene is TRBV5-1, the J gene TRBJ2-7; unclear D gene. CDR1 and CDR2 (germline): SGHRS, YFSETQ. V gave up 0 bases and J gave up 3 bases, with 13 bases separating them. The CDR3 is 15 residues long.

The CDR3 loop reads CASSSSSEAFF. CDR3 DNA: TGTGCCAGCAGTTCCTCGTCTGAAGCTTTCTTT. The V and J genes are TRBV12-3 or TRBV12-4 and TRBJ1-1, with D uncertain. The CDR3 is 11 amino acids. The V and J ends lost 4 bases and 6 bases respectively, with 6 bases between them.

The chain combines TRBV2 with TRBJ1-2; D uncertain. Looked up from germline, CDR1 is SNHLY and CDR2 is FYNNEI. This CDR3 contains 16 residues. Trimming pared 3 bases from V and 0 bases from J, leaving 14 bases between. In nucleotides, the CDR3 is TGTGCCAGCAGTGAGGTCGGTCAGACACCTAACTATGGCTACACCTTC. Amino acid sequence: CASSEVGQTPNYGYTF.

This clonotype was counted only a few times. This sequence joins TRBV5-1 and TRBJ2-1, with TRBD1 identical over 9 bases. V was pared by 0 bases and J by 7 bases, with 5 bases of the junction left unmatched. The germline CDR1 and CDR2 sequences are SGHRS and YFSETQ. The CDR3 length is 15 residues. CDR3 sequence: CASSLGDRALNEQFF. The CDR3 DNA reads as TGCGCCAGCAGCTTGGGGGACAGGGCTCTAAATGAGCAGTTCTTC.

This clonotype was seen a handful of times. The genes are TRBV20-1 and TRBJ2-7; the D gene is possibly TRBD1 (5 bases). There are 11 residues in the CDR3. The V and J ends lost 2 bases and 4 bases respectively, with 6 bases between them. CDR1 is DFQATT, CDR2 SNEGSKA, per germline (reference sequence). CDR3 protein: CSARQGYEQYF. The CDR3 bases are TGCAGTGCTAGACAGGGTTACGAGCAGTACTTC.